This TCR beta chain is from a study of blood T cell repertoires in COVID-19. For the study at large: The United States, Italy and Spain were the sources of the acute and convalescent COVID-19 samples. The analysed material was cDNA or gDNA that came from T cells, B-cell-depleted T cells, or PBMCs.

The germline gives CDR1 SGHRS, CDR2 YFSETQ. The CDR3 runs to 15 residues. Trimming at V came to 2 bases and at J to 5 bases, leaving 5 bases not matched to a gene. TCRdb keeps only in-frame clones here, not all; method: immunoSEQ multiplex PCR. The profile covers roughly 150,000 clones, with around 88% appearing a single time and about 5% taken by the ten largest. The receptor's source is a human donor in a cohort sampled during active COVID-19. The V gene is TRBV5-1, the J gene TRBJ2-1; 9 positions match TRBD2. Material for sequencing was peripheral blood. This chain's CDR3 is CASSFGVAGDNEQFF. Here the CDR3 DNA reads TGCGCCAGCAGCTTTGGGGTAGCGGGGGACAATGAGCAGTTCTTC.